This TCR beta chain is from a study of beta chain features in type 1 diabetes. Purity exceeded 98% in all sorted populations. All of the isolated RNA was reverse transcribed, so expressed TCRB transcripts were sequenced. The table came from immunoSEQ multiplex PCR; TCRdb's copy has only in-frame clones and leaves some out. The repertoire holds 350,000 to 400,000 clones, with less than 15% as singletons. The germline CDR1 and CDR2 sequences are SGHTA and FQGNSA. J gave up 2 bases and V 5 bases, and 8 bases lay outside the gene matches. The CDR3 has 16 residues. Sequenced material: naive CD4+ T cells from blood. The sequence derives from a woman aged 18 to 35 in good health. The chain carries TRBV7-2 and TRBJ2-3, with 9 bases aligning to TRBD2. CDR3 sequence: CASSVPSGIYTDTQYF. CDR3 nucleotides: TGTGCCAGCAGCGTTCCTAGCGGGATATACACAGATACGCAGTATTTT.